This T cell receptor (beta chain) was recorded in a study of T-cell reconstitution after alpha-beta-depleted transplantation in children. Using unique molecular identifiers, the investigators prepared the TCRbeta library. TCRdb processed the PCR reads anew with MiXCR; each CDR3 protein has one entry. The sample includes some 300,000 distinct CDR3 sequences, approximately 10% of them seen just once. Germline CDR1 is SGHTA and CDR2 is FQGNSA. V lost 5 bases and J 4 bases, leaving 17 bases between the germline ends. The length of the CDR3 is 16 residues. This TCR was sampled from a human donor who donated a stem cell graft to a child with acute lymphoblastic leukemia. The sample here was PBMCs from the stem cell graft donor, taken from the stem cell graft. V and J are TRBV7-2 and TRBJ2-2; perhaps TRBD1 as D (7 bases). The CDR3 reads CASSAVSGGSTGELFF. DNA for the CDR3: TGTGCCAGCAGCGCCGTATCAGGGGGGAGCACCGGGGAGCTGTTTTTT.